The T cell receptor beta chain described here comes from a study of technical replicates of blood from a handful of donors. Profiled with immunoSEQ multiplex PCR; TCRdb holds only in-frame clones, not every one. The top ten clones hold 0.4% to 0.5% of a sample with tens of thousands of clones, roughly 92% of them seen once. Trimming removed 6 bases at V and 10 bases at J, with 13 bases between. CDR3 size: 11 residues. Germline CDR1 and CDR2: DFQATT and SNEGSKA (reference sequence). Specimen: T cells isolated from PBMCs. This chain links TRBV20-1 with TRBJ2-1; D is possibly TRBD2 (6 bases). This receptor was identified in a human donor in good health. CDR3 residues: CSANPDYEQFF. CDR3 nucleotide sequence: TGCAGTGCGAACCCGGACTACGAGCAGTTCTTC.